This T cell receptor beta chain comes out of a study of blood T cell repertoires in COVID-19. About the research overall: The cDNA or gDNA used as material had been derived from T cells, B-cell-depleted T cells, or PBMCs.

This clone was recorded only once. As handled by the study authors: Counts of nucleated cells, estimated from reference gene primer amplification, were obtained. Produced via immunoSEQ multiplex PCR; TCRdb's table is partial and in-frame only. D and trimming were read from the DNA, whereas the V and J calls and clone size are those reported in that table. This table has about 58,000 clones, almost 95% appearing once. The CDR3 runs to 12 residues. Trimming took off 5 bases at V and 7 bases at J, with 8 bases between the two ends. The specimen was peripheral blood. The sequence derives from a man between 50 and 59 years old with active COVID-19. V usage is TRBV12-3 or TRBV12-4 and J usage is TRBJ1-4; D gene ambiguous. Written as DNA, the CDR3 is TGTGCCAGCAGTAAAGAGGCTGAAAAACTGTTTTTT. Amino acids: CASSKEAEKLFF.